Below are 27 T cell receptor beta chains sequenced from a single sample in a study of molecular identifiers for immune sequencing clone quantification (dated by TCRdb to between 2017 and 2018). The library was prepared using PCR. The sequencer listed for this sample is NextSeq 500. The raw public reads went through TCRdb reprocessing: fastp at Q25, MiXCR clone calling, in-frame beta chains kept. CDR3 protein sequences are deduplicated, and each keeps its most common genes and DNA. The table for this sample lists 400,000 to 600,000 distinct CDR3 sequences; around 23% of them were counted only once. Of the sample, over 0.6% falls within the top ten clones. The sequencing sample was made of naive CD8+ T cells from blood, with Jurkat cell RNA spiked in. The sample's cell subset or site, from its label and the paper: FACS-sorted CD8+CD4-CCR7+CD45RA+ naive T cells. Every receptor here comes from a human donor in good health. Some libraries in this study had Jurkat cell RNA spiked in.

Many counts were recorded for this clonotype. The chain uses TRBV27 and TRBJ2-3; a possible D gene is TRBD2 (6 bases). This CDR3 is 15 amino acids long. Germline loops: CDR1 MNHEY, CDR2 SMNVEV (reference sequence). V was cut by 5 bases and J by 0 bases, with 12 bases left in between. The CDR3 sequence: CASSTRRGSTDTQYF. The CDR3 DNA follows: TGTGCCAGCAGTACTAGGCGGGGCAGCACAGATACGCAGTATTTT.

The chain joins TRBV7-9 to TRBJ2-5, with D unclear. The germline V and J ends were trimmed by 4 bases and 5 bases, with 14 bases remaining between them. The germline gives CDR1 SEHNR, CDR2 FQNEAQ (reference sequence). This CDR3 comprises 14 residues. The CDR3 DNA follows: TGTGCCAGCAGCTCCCTTAGTGGAGTGGAGACCCAGTACTTC. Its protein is CASSSLSGVETQYF. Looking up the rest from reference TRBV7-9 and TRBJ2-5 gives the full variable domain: DTGVSQNPRHKITKRGQNVTFRCDPISEHNRLYWYRQTLGQGPEFLTYFQNEAQLEKSRLLSDRFSAERPKGSFSTLEIQRTEQGDSAMYLCASSSLSGVETQYFGPGTRLLVL.

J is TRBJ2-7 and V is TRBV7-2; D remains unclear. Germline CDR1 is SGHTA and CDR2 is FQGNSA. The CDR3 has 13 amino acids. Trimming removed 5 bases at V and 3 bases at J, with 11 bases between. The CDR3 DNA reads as TGTGCCAGCAGCCTATTATATCTCTACGAGCAGTACTTC. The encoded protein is CASSLLYLYEQYF.

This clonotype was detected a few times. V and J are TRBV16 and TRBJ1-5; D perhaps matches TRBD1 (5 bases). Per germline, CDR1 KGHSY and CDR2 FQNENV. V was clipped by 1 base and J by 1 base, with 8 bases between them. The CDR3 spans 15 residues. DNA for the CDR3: TGTGCCAGCAGCCAATTAGAGGGGAGCAATCAGCCCCAGCATTTT. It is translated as CASSQLEGSNQPQHF.

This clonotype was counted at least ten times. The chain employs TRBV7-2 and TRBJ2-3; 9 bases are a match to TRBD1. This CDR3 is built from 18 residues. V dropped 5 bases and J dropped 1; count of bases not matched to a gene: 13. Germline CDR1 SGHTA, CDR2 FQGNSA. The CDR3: CASSTTGQGPFGTDTQYF. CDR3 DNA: TGTGCCAGCAGCACGACGGGACAGGGTCCCTTCGGCACAGATACGCAGTATTTT.

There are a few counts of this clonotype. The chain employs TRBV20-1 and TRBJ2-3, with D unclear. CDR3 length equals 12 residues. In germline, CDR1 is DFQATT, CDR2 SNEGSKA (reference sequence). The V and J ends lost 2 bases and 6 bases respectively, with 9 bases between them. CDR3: CSARLSPDTQYF. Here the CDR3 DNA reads TGCAGTGCTAGACTCTCCCCCGATACGCAGTATTTT.

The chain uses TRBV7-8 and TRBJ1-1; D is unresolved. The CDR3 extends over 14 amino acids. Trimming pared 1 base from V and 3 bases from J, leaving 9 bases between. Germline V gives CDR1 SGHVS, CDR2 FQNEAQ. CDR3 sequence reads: CASSLGQTDTEAFF. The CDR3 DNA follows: TGTGCCAGCAGCTTAGGCCAAACGGACACTGAAGCTTTCTTT.

This CDR3 reads CASSQLSRTAEAFF. The CDR3 DNA reads TGCGCCAGCAGCCAATTAAGCAGGACAGCTGAAGCTTTCTTT. The V call is TRBV4-3, the J call TRBJ1-1; TRBD1 might be the D (6 bases). The CDR3 is 14 amino acids. V lost 2 bases and J lost 6, with 13 bases in between. Germline V gene lookup returns CDR1 LGHNA and CDR2 YSLEER.

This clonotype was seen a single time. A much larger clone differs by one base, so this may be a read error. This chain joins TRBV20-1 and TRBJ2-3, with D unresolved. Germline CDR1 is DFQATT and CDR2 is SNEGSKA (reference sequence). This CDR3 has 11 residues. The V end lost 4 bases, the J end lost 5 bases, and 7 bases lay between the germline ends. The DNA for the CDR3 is TGCAGTGCTAAGGTTTTAGATACGCAGTATTTT. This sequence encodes CSAKVLDTQYF.

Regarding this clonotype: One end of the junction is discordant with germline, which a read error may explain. CDR3 nucleotides: TGTGCCGGCAGAGATCCCGGGGTCCCCAAAAACATTCAGTACTTC. It translates to CAGRDPGVPKNIQYF. The gene calls are TRBV11-2 and TRBJ2-4; TRBD2 is a possible D gene (5 bases). The CDR3 totals 15 residues. Germline assignment: CDR1 SGHAT and CDR2 FQNNGV.

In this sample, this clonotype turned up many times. The CDR3: CASSLVPGREAFF. The CDR3 DNA sequence: TGTGCCAGCAGCTTAGTTCCAGGCCGTGAAGCTTTCTTT. This rearrangement joins TRBV7-2 to TRBJ1-1; no clear D gene. Germline lookup yields CDR1 SGHTA and CDR2 FQGNSA. This CDR3 has 13 amino acids. Trimming pared 1 base from V and 7 bases from J, leaving 10 bases between.

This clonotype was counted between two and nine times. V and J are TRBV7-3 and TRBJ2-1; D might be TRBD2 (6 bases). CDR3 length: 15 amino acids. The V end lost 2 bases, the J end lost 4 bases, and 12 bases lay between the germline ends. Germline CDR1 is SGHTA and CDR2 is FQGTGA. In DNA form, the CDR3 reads TGTGCCAGCAGCTTAGGTTCTAGCGTTTACAATGAGCAGTTCTTC. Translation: CASSLGSSVYNEQFF.

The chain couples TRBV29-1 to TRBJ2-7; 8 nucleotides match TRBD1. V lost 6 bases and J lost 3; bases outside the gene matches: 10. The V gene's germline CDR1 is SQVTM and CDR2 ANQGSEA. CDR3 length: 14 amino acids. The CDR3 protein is CSVAGTGEYYEQYF. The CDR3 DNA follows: TGCAGCGTCGCCGGGACAGGAGAATACTACGAGCAGTACTTC.

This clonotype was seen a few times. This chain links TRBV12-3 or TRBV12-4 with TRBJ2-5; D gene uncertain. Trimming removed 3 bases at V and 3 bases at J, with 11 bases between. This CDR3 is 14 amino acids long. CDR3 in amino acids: CASSFSISEETQYF. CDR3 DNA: TGTGCCAGCAGTTTCAGTATATCGGAAGAGACCCAGTACTTC.

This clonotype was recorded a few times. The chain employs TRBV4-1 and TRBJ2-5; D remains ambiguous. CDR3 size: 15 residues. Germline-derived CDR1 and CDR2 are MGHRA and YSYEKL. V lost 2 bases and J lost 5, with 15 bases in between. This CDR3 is CASSQTILVEETQYF. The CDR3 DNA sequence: TGCGCCAGCAGCCAAACGATCCTGGTCGAGGAGACCCAGTACTTC.

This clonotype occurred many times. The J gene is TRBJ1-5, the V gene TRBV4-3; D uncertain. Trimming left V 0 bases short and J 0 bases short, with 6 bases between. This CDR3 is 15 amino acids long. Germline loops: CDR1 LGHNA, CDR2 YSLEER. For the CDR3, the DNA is TGCGCCAGCAGCCAAGATAGGAGTAGCAATCAGCCCCAGCATTTT. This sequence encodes CASSQDRSSNQPQHF.

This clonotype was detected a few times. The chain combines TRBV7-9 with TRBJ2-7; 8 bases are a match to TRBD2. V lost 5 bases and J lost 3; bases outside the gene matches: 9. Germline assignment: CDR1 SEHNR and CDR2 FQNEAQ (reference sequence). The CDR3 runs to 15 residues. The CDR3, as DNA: TGTGCCAGCAGCCATTCCGGGACTAGGTACTACGAGCAGTACTTC. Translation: CASSHSGTRYYEQYF.

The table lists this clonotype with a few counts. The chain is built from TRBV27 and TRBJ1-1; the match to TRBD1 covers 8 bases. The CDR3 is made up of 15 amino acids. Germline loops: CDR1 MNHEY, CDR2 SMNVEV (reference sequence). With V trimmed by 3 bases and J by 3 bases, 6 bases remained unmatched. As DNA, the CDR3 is TGTGCCAGCAGTTTTGGAACAGGGGGATACACTGAAGCTTTCTTT. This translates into CASSFGTGGYTEAFF.

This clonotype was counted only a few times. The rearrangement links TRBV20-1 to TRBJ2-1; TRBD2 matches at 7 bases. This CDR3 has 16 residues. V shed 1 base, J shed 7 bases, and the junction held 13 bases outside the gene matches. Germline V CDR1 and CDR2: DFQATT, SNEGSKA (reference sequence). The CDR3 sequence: CSARVEGGVLWNEQFF. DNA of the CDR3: TGCAGTGCTAGAGTGGAGGGAGGGGTTCTGTGGAATGAGCAGTTCTTC.

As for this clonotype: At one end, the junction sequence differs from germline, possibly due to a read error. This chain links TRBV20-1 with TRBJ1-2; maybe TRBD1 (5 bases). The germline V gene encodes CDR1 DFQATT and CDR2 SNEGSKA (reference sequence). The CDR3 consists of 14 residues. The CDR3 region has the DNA TGCAGTGCTGATCCTACTGACAGCTCCTATGGCTACGCCTTC. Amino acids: CSADPTDSSYGYAF.

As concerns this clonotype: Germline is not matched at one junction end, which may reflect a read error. The CDR3 coding sequence is TGTGCCAGCAGCGACCAGCGGGGGGGCTTTCAAGAGCCCCAGTACTTC. Encoded protein: CASSDQRGGFQEPQYF. This rearrangement joins TRBV6-2 or TRBV6-3 to TRBJ2-5; 10 nucleotides match TRBD2. The CDR3 contains 16 residues. CDR1 is MNHEY and CDR2 is SVGEGT in the germline V gene.

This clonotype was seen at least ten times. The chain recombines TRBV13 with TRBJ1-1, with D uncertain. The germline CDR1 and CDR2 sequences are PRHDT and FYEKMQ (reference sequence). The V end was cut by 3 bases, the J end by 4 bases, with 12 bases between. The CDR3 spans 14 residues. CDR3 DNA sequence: TGTGCCAGCAGCTTCCGCTTGGGAGGCACTGAAGCTTTCTTT. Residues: CASSFRLGGTEAFF. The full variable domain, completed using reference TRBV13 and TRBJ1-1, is AAGVIQSPRHLIKEKRETATLKCYPIPRHDTVYWYQQGPGQDPQFLISFYEKMQSDKGSIPDRFSAQQFSDYHSELNMSSLELGDSALYFCASSFRLGGTEAFFGQGTRLTVV.

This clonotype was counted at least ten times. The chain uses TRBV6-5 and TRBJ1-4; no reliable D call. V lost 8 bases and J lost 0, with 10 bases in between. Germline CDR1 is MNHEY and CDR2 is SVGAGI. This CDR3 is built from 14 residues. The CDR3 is CASSNSATNEKLFF. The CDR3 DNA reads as TGTGCCAGCTCAAACAGCGCAACTAATGAAAAACTGTTTTTT.

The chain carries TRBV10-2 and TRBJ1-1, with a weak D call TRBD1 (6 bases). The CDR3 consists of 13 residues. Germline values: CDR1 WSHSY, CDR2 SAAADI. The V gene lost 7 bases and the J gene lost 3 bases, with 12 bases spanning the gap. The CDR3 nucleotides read TGCGCCAGCACTCAGGGGTGGTACACTGAAGCTTTCTTT. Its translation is CASTQGWYTEAFF.

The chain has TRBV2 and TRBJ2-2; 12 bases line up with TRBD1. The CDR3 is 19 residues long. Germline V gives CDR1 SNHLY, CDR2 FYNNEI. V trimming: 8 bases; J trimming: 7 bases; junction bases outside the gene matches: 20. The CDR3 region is CASHTWESGTGGRGGELFF. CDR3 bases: TGTGCCAGCCACACTTGGGAGTCCGGGACAGGGGGCCGTGGCGGGGAGCTGTTTTTT.

The CDR3 protein is CASSQDVGGGPGLYNEQFF. CDR3 DNA sequence: TGTGCCAGCAGCCAAGATGTGGGCGGGGGGCCCGGGCTGTACAATGAGCAGTTCTTC. The chain combines TRBV3-1 with TRBJ2-1; TRBD2 aligns across 8 bases. J was trimmed by 4 bases and V by 0 bases; bases with no gene match: 14. The CDR3 has 19 residues. Per germline, CDR1 LGHDT and CDR2 YNNKEL (reference sequence).

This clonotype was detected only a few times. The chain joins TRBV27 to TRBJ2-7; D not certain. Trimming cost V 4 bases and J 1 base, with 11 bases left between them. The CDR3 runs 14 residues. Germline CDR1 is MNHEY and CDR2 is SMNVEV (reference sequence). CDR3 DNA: TGTGCCAGCAGTTCGGAGAATCAGTCCTACGAGCAGTACTTC. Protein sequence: CASSSENQSYEQYF.